This passage covers 32 T cell receptor beta chains from one sample sequenced in a study of multiple sclerosis patients with progressive multifocal leukoencephalopathy. As for time point: around 13 months of natalizumab therapy. Method: immunoSEQ multiplex PCR; TCRdb's copy keeps in-frame clones and lacks some. Of more than 20,000 clones in the sample, 75% to 95% are singletons; the top ten hold over 2%. The source was PBMCs, collected from a patient treated with natalizumab. Receptors were obtained from a young man with multiple sclerosis.

V is TRBV15 and J is TRBJ1-6; tentative D call: TRBD1 (5 bases). The germline gives CDR1 LNHNV, CDR2 YYDKDF (reference sequence). This CDR3 is 18 amino acids long. The germline V and J ends were trimmed by 3 bases and 11 bases, with 26 bases remaining between them. CDR3 bases: TGTGCCACCAGCAGTCTTCCCCCCGGGACTGTCTCCCGGGCACCCCTCCACTTT. Protein: CATSSLPPGTVSRAPLHF.

V is TRBV6-5 and J is TRBJ2-7; D ambiguous. The V gene's germline CDR1 is MNHEY and CDR2 SVGAGI. CDR3 length: 9 amino acids. Trimming took off 10 bases at V and 4 bases at J, with 5 bases between the two ends. The CDR3 reads CATHYEQYV. The CDR3 nucleotides are TGTGCCACACATTACGAGCAGTACGTC.

The chain joins TRBV7-8 to TRBJ2-7; tentative D call: TRBD1 (5 bases). This CDR3 spans 14 amino acids. Germline V lookup: CDR1 SGHVS, CDR2 FQNEAQ. Between the trimmed V and J ends, which lost 1 base and 7 bases, there was a span of 14 bases. The CDR3 region is CASSLGAGMREQYF. DNA for the CDR3: TGTGCCAGCAGCTTAGGGGCAGGGATGAGAGAGCAGTACTTC.

The CDR3 is CASSLSAGGVGELFF. The CDR3 nucleotides read TGCGCCAGCAGCTTGTCAGCGGGAGGAGTCGGGGAGCTGTTTTTT. The chain combines TRBV5-1 with TRBJ2-2; TRBD2 matches at 9 bases. CDR1 SGHRS and CDR2 YFSETQ come from the germline V gene. CDR3 length equals 15 residues. With V trimmed by 1 base and J by 7 bases, 5 bases remained unmatched.

This rearrangement joins TRBV4-3 to TRBJ1-5; TRBD1 might be the D (5 bases). V shed 0 bases and J shed 7 bases, with 10 bases lying between them. The CDR3 length is 14 residues. CDR1 and CDR2 (germline): LGHNA, YSLEER. The CDR3 protein is CASSQDIGGQPQHF. Here the CDR3 DNA reads TGCGCCAGCAGCCAAGACATCGGGGGGCAGCCCCAGCATTTT.

This chain joins TRBV5-5 and TRBJ2-7, with TRBD2 as a possible D gene (5 bases). The V gene lost 1 base and the J gene lost 2 bases, with 7 bases spanning the gap. Germline CDR1 and CDR2: SGHKS and YYEKEE (reference sequence). The CDR3 runs to 13 residues. CDR3 amino acids: CASSLREPYEQYF. DNA of the CDR3: TGTGCCAGCAGCTTGAGGGAGCCCTACGAGCAGTACTTC.

The chain combines TRBV10-2 with TRBJ1-1, with D tentatively TRBD1 (5 bases). V was trimmed by 6 bases and J by 7 bases, leaving 18 bases between them. CDR1 is WSHSY and CDR2 is SAAADI in the germline V gene. The CDR3 is made up of 14 amino acids. As DNA, the CDR3 is TGCGCCAGCAGCGGAGGGGACTTCCCCATTGAAGCTTTCTTT. It specifies CASSGGDFPIEAFF.

The V and J genes are TRBV6-6 and TRBJ2-2; possible D gene TRBD1, 5 bases. Trimming cost V 9 bases and J 1 base, with 12 bases left between them. The V gene's germline CDR1 is MNHNY and CDR2 SVGAGI (reference sequence). The CDR3 totals 14 residues. The CDR3 DNA reads as TGTGCCAGTAGGGTGACAGAGAACACCGGGGAGCTGTTTTTT. Its translation is CASRVTENTGELFF.

This clone was counted a single time. V and J are TRBV1 and TRBJ2-6. TRBV1 is termed a pseudogene. The CDR3 runs 18 residues. The CDR3 loop reads CTSSGVRLCQSRANVLTF. DNA for the CDR3: TGCACCAGCAGTGGGGTCCGTTTGTGCCAAAGTCGGGCCAACGTCCTGACTTTC.

The chain couples TRBV6-5 to TRBJ2-3; D unresolved. The CDR3 contains 15 residues. Germline CDR1 reads MNHEY; CDR2 reads SVGAGI. Trimming shortened V by 0 bases and J by 2 bases, and 9 bases separated the two germline ends. The CDR3, as DNA: TGTGCCAGCAGTTACTCGAAGCTCAACACAGATACGCAGTATTTT. Its protein product is CASSYSKLNTDTQYF.

This chain connects TRBV6-6 to TRBJ1-1; no clear D. CDR1 is MNHNY and CDR2 is SVGAGI in the germline V gene (reference sequence). Between the trimmed V and J ends, which lost 2 bases and 0 bases, there was a span of 13 bases. The CDR3 spans 16 residues. CDR3 protein: CASSYPIDGMNTEAFF. The DNA of the CDR3 is TGTGCCAGCAGTTACCCGATTGACGGCATGAACACTGAAGCTTTCTTT.

The V gene is TRBV7-2, the J gene TRBJ1-1; D not resolved. CDR1 is SGHTA and CDR2 is FQGNSA in the germline V gene. Trimming cost V 1 base and J 2 bases, with 8 bases left between them. The length of the CDR3 is 14 residues. In DNA form, the CDR3 reads TGTGCCAGCAGCTTAGTACAGCCCAACACTGAAGCTTTCTTT. The encoded protein is CASSLVQPNTEAFF.

This rearrangement joins TRBV7-6 to TRBJ2-5, with D tentatively TRBD2 (6 bases). The CDR3 has 13 residues. Trimming shortened V by 6 bases and J by 8 bases, and 16 bases separated the two germline ends. Germline V lookup: CDR1 SGHVS, CDR2 FNYEAQ. The CDR3, as DNA: TGTGCCAGCAGGGGGACCAGGGACTCCACCCAGTACTTC. Translated: CASRGTRDSTQYF.

The chain links TRBV6-5 to TRBJ1-5; D unclear. The CDR3 runs to 13 residues. Trimming pared 6 bases from V and 7 bases from J, leaving 13 bases between. CDR1 is MNHEY, CDR2 SVGAGI, per germline. CDR3 sequence: CASSPPGKQPQHF. The CDR3 bases are TGTGCCAGCAGCCCTCCCGGAAAACAGCCCCAGCATTTT.

This chain connects TRBV9 to TRBJ2-2; D is perhaps TRBD2 (5 bases). The length of the CDR3 is 16 residues. Trimming removed 0 bases from V and 5 bases from J, with 14 bases in between. Germline V gives CDR1 SGDLS, CDR2 YYNGEE. The CDR3 here is CASSVAWGVHTGELFF. The CDR3 nucleotides read TGTGCCAGCAGCGTAGCTTGGGGAGTTCATACCGGGGAGCTGTTTTTT.

CDR3 DNA: TGTGCCAGCACCCCCGGGACGGAGGGGGCCAACGTCCTGACTTTC. This translates into CASTPGTEGANVLTF. V usage is TRBV27 and J usage is TRBJ2-6; either TRBD1 or TRBD2 may fit D (5 bases each). V was cut by 7 bases and J by 4 bases, with 14 bases left in between. Germline V gene data show CDR1 as MNHEY and CDR2 as SMNVEV (reference sequence). CDR3 length equals 15 residues.

V is TRBV4-3 and J is TRBJ2-1; a possible D gene is TRBD2 (5 bases). Trimming took 2 bases from V and 3 from J, leaving 14 bases between them. This CDR3 is 16 amino acids long. Looked up from germline, CDR1 is LGHNA and CDR2 is YSLEER. CDR3 region: CASSQLLGGLYNEQFF. CDR3 sequence (DNA): TGCGCCAGCAGCCAACTCCTCGGCGGGCTCTACAATGAGCAGTTCTTC.

The chain links TRBV7-2 to TRBJ2-5, with D unclear. With the DNA end fitting TRBJ2-7 better, the J assignment may be wrong. The germline CDR1 and CDR2 sequences are SGHTA and FQGNSA. The CDR3 spans 13 residues. The CDR3 DNA sequence: TGTGCCAGCAGCTTAGCTTGGAGCCTCGAGCAGTACTTC. Amino acids: CASSLAWSLEQYF.

The chain employs TRBV4-1 and TRBJ1-1; D is perhaps TRBD1 (6 bases). The CDR3 loop spans 18 amino acids. The V end was cut by 4 bases, the J end by 0 bases, with 21 bases between. CDR1 MGHRA and CDR2 YSYEKL come from the germline V gene. The chain's CDR3 is CASSPFFGGFRVNTEAFF. As DNA, the CDR3 is TGCGCCAGCAGCCCCTTCTTCGGGGGCTTCAGAGTGAACACTGAAGCTTTCTTT.

This clone was recorded only once. The sample carries other DNA sequences with the same CDR3. V and J are TRBV5-4 and TRBJ1-1, with 7 bases aligning to TRBD1. Germline CDR1 reads SGHNT; CDR2 reads YYREEE (reference sequence). CDR3 length: 15 residues. Losses at the gene ends were 0 bases for V and 5 bases for J; bases not matched to a gene: 7. CDR3 amino acids: CASSLAEGAVTEAFF. CDR3 coding DNA: TGTGCCAGCAGCTTGGCCGAGGGGGCCGTTACTGAAGCTTTCTTT.

The rearrangement joins TRBV4-3 to TRBJ2-7; D ambiguous. The V gene lost 0 bases and the J gene lost 1 base, with 10 bases spanning the gap. This CDR3 is built from 15 residues. In germline, CDR1 is LGHNA, CDR2 YSLEER. The CDR3 bases are TGCGCCAGCAGCCAAGATCGGGCAGGATCCTACGAGCAGTACTTC. Protein: CASSQDRAGSYEQYF.

The DNA for the CDR3 is TGTGCCAGCACCCCGGGGCTGGGGAGCACAGATACGCAGTATTTT. It codes for CASTPGLGSTDTQYF. This chain links TRBV6-5 with TRBJ2-3; D is tentatively TRBD1 or TRBD2 (5 bases each). The germline CDR1 and CDR2 sequences are MNHEY and SVGAGI. Trimming took 7 bases from V and 0 from J, leaving 14 bases between them. The CDR3 totals 15 residues.

This sequence joins TRBV7-2 and TRBJ2-7; no definite D call. The CDR3 covers 15 residues. V lost 1 base to trimming and J lost 4 bases, with 14 bases between them. Germline CDR1 is SGHTA and CDR2 is FQGNSA. The CDR3 sequence: CASSLVLGQKYEQYF. The CDR3 DNA reads TGTGCCAGCAGCTTAGTCTTGGGTCAGAAATACGAGCAGTACTTC.

This clone was recorded a few times. The chain joins TRBV7-8 to TRBJ2-5; TRBD1 matches at 7 bases. Looked up from germline, CDR1 is SGHVS and CDR2 is FQNEAQ. The CDR3 loop spans 15 amino acids. V gave up 5 bases and J gave up 2 bases; unmatched junction bases: 8. The CDR3 spells CASSTFGTDQETQYF. The CDR3 DNA reads as TGTGCCAGCAGCACCTTCGGGACAGATCAAGAGACCCAGTACTTC.

The genes are TRBV5-1 and TRBJ2-2; D ambiguous. Per the germline V gene, CDR1 is SGHRS and CDR2 is YFSETQ. Trimming shortened V by 0 bases and J by 2 bases, and 11 bases separated the two germline ends. The CDR3 extends over 16 amino acids. CDR3 amino acids: CASSLASVRNTGELFF. The DNA of the CDR3 is TGCGCCAGCAGCTTGGCAAGCGTGAGAAACACCGGGGAGCTGTTTTTT.

With respect to this clone: Other DNA sequences in this specimen translate into the identical CDR3. The chain couples TRBV30 to TRBJ1-2; no clear D. The CDR3 is 14 residues long. V was cut by 0 bases and J by 7 bases, with 15 bases left in between. Germline V lookup: CDR1 GTSNPN, CDR2 SVGIG (reference sequence). CDR3 region: CAWSVQRSLSGYTF. DNA of the CDR3: TGTGCCTGGAGTGTACAGCGATCCCTCTCTGGCTACACCTTC. Drawing the rest from reference TRBV30 and TRBJ1-2, the complete variable domain is SQTIHQWPATLVQPVGSPLSLECTVEGTSNPNLYWYRQAAGRGLQLLFYSVGIGQISSEVPQNLSASRPQDRQFILSSKKLLLSDSGFYLCAWSVQRSLSGYTFGSGTRLTVV.

This chain connects TRBV7-9 to TRBJ1-1; 9 bases agree with TRBD1. This CDR3 contains 16 residues. CDR1 SEHNR and CDR2 FQNEAQ come from the germline V gene (reference sequence). The junction had 9 bases not matched to a gene; V was cut back by 7 bases and J by 0 bases. The CDR3 DNA is TGTGCCAGCACCAACCCGGGACAGGGAGTGAACACTGAAGCTTTCTTT. This encodes CASTNPGQGVNTEAFF.

The chain carries TRBV2 and TRBJ2-5, with no clear D. Gene TRBJ2-7 matches the end of the DNA better, so the J call may be wrong. The V gene's germline CDR1 is SNHLY and CDR2 FYNNEI. This CDR3 region has 13 residues. CDR3 DNA: TGTGCCAGCAGTGAAGCGGCGCACTACGAGCAGTACTTC. Translation gives CASSEAAHYEQYF.

The V call is TRBV19, the J call TRBJ2-2; no firm D call. The length of the CDR3 is 11 residues. V was pared by 7 bases and J by 10 bases, with 10 bases between. Germline CDR1 LNHDA, CDR2 SQIVND (reference sequence). The CDR3 is CASKKVTELFF. In nucleotides, the CDR3 is TGTGCCAGTAAAAAGGTTACGGAGCTGTTTTTT.

Points on this clone: The identical CDR3 is also encoded by other nucleotide sequences in the sample. V and J are TRBV30 and TRBJ2-7, with D maybe TRBD1 (5 bases). The CDR3 covers 14 residues. Trimming left V 0 bases short and J 2 bases short, with 11 bases between. Germline V lookup: CDR1 GTSNPN, CDR2 SVGIG (reference sequence). The CDR3 DNA follows: TGTGCCTGGAGTGTAGGGGTAGGGCCCTACGAGCAGTACTTC. Its translation is CAWSVGVGPYEQYF.

The rearrangement joins TRBV27 to TRBJ2-1; 7 bases are a match to TRBD2. In germline, CDR1 is MNHEY, CDR2 SMNVEV (reference sequence). This CDR3 comprises 12 residues. Trimming cost V 5 bases and J 6 bases; bases outside gene matches: 1. The CDR3 is CASSPGGNEQFF. CDR3 DNA: TGTGCCAGCAGTCCGGGGGGCAATGAGCAGTTCTTC.

CDR3 coding DNA: TGCGCCAGCAGCCAAGGACGTTCCCAGCCCCAGCATTTT. Encoded protein: CASSQGRSQPQHF. V is TRBV4-3 and J is TRBJ1-5; D not certain. The CDR3 loop spans 13 amino acids. Germline lookup yields CDR1 LGHNA and CDR2 YSLEER. The ends were cut back, 1 base at V and 7 bases at J, with 8 bases in the middle.